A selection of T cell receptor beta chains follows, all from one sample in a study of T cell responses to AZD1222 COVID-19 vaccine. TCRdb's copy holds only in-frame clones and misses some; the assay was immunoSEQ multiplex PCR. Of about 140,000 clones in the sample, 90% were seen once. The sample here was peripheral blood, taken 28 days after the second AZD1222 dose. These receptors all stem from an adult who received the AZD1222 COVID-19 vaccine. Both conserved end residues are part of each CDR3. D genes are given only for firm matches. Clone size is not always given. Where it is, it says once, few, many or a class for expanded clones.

CDR3 DNA: TGTGCCATCAGTGATAACAGCCGGTCGGAAGAGACCCAGTACTTC
CDR3 protein: CAISDNSRSEETQYF
clone size: -
D gene: -
J gene: TRBJ2-5
V gene: TRBV10-3

CDR3 DNA: TGTGCCATCAGGGACGGACAGGCTAAACCCTCCGAGCAGTTCTTC
CDR3 protein: CAIRDGQAKPSEQFF
clone size: -
D gene: TRBD1
J gene: TRBJ2-1
V gene: TRBV10-3

CDR3 DNA: TGCGCCAGCAGCTTGGGTCCCGACAGGGGGCTTCAGCCCCAGCATTTT
CDR3 protein: CASSLGPDRGLQPQHF
clone size: -
D gene: TRBD1
J gene: TRBJ1-5
V gene: TRBV5-1

CDR3 DNA: TGTGCCAGCAGCCACCCGGGGCCCTCTGGAAACACCATATATTTT
CDR3 protein: CASSHPGPSGNTIYF
clone size: -
D gene: -
J gene: TRBJ1-3
V gene: TRBV3-1/TRBV3-2

CDR3 DNA: TGTGCCTGGAGTGTACATGGCGAAGGGACTCAGCCCCAGCATTTT
CDR3 protein: CAWSVHGEGTQPQHF
clone size: -
D gene: -
J gene: TRBJ1-5
V gene: TRBV30

CDR3 DNA: TGTGCCAGCTCACCCGGGACGGAAAACACCATATATTTT
CDR3 protein: CASSPGTENTIYF
clone size: once
D gene: -
J gene: TRBJ1-3
V gene: TRBV18

CDR3 DNA: TGCAGCGTTGATGGAGGGCGCTCTGGAAACACCATATATTTT
CDR3 protein: CSVDGGRSGNTIYF
clone size: -
D gene: -
J gene: TRBJ1-3
V gene: TRBV29-1

CDR3 DNA: TGTGCCAGCACCCCTAGCGGGGGCCGCCAAGAGACCCAGTACTTC
CDR3 protein: CASTPSGGRQETQYF
clone size: -
D gene: TRBD2
J gene: TRBJ2-5
V gene: TRBV27

CDR3 DNA: TGCGCCAGCAGCCTGGCTGGAAACACCATATATTTT
CDR3 protein: CASSLAGNTIYF
clone size: -
D gene: -
J gene: TRBJ1-3
V gene: TRBV5-1

CDR3 DNA: TGTGCCAGCAGCTTGGTAGGGGGCCCTGAAGCTTTCTTT
CDR3 protein: CASSLVGGPEAFF
clone size: -
D gene: TRBD1
J gene: TRBJ1-1
V gene: TRBV5-4

CDR3 DNA: TGTGCCAGCTCACCGCGTTCTCAAGAGACCCAGTACTTC
CDR3 protein: CASSPRSQETQYF
clone size: -
D gene: -
J gene: TRBJ2-5
V gene: TRBV18

CDR3 DNA: TGTGCTAGCAGCCCCGGACTAGCGGGGTTCCGGCAGTATTTT
CDR3 protein: CASSPGLAGFRQYF
clone size: -
D gene: TRBD2
J gene: TRBJ2-3
V gene: TRBV7-7

CDR3 DNA: TGTGCCAGTAGTATCGAGTTAACTAATGAAAAACTGTTTTTT
CDR3 protein: CASSIELTNEKLFF
clone size: -
D gene: -
J gene: TRBJ1-4
V gene: TRBV19

CDR3 DNA: TGTGCCAGCAGCGTTACTACGCTTGAGCAGTTCTTC
CDR3 protein: CASSVTTLEQFF
clone size: -
D gene: -
J gene: TRBJ2-1
V gene: TRBV11-2

CDR3 DNA: TGTGCCATAGAAAGCGGGACAAGCGCCTACGAGCAGTACTTC
CDR3 protein: CAIESGTSAYEQYF
clone size: once
D gene: -
J gene: TRBJ2-7
V gene: TRBV28

CDR3 DNA: TGTGCCAGCAGCTCCCCAGCCGCTATTGACAGAAACTACGAGCAGTACTTC
CDR3 protein: CASSSPAAIDRNYEQYF
clone size: once
D gene: -
J gene: TRBJ2-7
V gene: TRBV7-2

CDR3 DNA: TGTGCCAGCACTGGACAGGGCTATGAAAAACTGTTTTTT
CDR3 protein: CASTGQGYEKLFF
clone size: -
D gene: TRBD1
J gene: TRBJ1-4
V gene: TRBV6-6

CDR3 DNA: TGTGCCAGCAGTTACGGTGCGGACTCCACGAATGAAAAACTGTTTTTT
CDR3 protein: CASSYGADSTNEKLFF
clone size: -
D gene: -
J gene: TRBJ1-4
V gene: TRBV6-5

CDR3 DNA: TGTGCCAGCAGTGAAGAAGCAGGCCCCTATGGCTACACCTTC
CDR3 protein: CASSEEAGPYGYTF
clone size: -
D gene: -
J gene: TRBJ1-2
V gene: TRBV2

CDR3 DNA: TGTGCCAGCAGCCAAGTCGGGAGCGGGCTCTACAATGAGCAGTTCTTC
CDR3 protein: CASSQVGSGLYNEQFF
clone size: -
D gene: -
J gene: TRBJ2-1
V gene: TRBV3-1/TRBV3-2

CDR3 DNA: TGCGCCAGCAGCTCCGGACAGGGGGCGTACTATGGCTACACCTTC
CDR3 protein: CASSSGQGAYYGYTF
clone size: -
D gene: TRBD1
J gene: TRBJ1-2
V gene: TRBV5-1

CDR3 DNA: TGTGCCAGCAGCACCCGGACAGACGCCAATGAAAAACTGTTTTTT
CDR3 protein: CASSTRTDANEKLFF
clone size: -
D gene: -
J gene: TRBJ1-4
V gene: TRBV5-4

CDR3 DNA: TGTGCCAGCAGCTTGAGGCGACAGACCTATAATTCACCCCTCCACTTT
CDR3 protein: CASSLRRQTYNSPLHF
clone size: -
D gene: -
J gene: TRBJ1-6
V gene: TRBV5-6

CDR3 DNA: TGTGCCATCAGTGAGTCCAGGGCTGGTGAAAAACTGTTTTTT
CDR3 protein: CAISESRAGEKLFF
clone size: -
D gene: -
J gene: TRBJ1-4
V gene: TRBV10-3

CDR3 DNA: TGTGCCAGCAGCTTGATGGGGGGAACTAATGAAAAACTGTTTTTT
CDR3 protein: CASSLMGGTNEKLFF
clone size: once
D gene: -
J gene: TRBJ1-4
V gene: TRBV7-6

CDR3 DNA: TGTGCCAGCTCACCACTTGGAGGACAGGGGGATGAAAAACTGTTTTTT
CDR3 protein: CASSPLGGQGDEKLFF
clone size: -
D gene: TRBD1
J gene: TRBJ1-4
V gene: TRBV18

CDR3 DNA: TGTGCCAGTAGTACCCTGGGACAGGGAAATTCACCCCTCCACTTT
CDR3 protein: CASSTLGQGNSPLHF
clone size: few
D gene: TRBD1
J gene: TRBJ1-6
V gene: TRBV19

CDR3 DNA: TGTGCCAGCAGTCAGCACGCCGGGGATGAAGCTTTCTTT
CDR3 protein: CASSQHAGDEAFF
clone size: once
D gene: -
J gene: TRBJ1-1
V gene: TRBV6-5

CDR3 DNA: TGTGCCAGCAGTTACGGACGGGTCGACGGCTACACCTTC
CDR3 protein: CASSYGRVDGYTF
clone size: -
D gene: -
J gene: TRBJ1-2
V gene: TRBV6-5

CDR3 DNA: TGTGCCAGCAGACCCGACAGTGAGAATCAGCCCCAGCATTTT
CDR3 protein: CASRPDSENQPQHF
clone size: -
D gene: -
J gene: TRBJ1-5
V gene: TRBV2

CDR3 DNA: TGTGCCAGCAGCCAGAATCTGAACACTGAAGCTTTCTTT
CDR3 protein: CASSQNLNTEAFF
clone size: -
D gene: -
J gene: TRBJ1-1
V gene: TRBV7-8

CDR3 DNA: TGCGCCAGCAGCTTTGCTAGCGGGAGTACTGAGCAGTTCTTC
CDR3 protein: CASSFASGSTEQFF
clone size: -
D gene: TRBD2
J gene: TRBJ2-1
V gene: TRBV5-1

CDR3 DNA: TGTGCCAGCAGTTTACATTGGGCCGGTAACTATGGCTACACCTTC
CDR3 protein: CASSLHWAGNYGYTF
clone size: -
D gene: -
J gene: TRBJ1-2
V gene: TRBV27

CDR3 DNA: TGTGCCACCAGTCAAGTAGCGGGAGGAAAAGGTGGTGGGTCCTACAATGAGCAGTTCTTC
CDR3 protein: CATSQVAGGKGGGSYNEQFF
clone size: -
D gene: TRBD2
J gene: TRBJ2-1
V gene: TRBV6-4

CDR3 DNA: TGTGCCACCAGTGATGGGACCCTACCTGGCTACACCTTC
CDR3 protein: CATSDGTLPGYTF
clone size: -
D gene: -
J gene: TRBJ1-2
V gene: TRBV24-1

CDR3 DNA: TGTGCCACCAGTGATTCCGGGACAGGGGGCTTTTACGAGCAGTACTTC
CDR3 protein: CATSDSGTGGFYEQYF
clone size: once
D gene: TRBD1
J gene: TRBJ2-7
V gene: TRBV24-1

CDR3 DNA: TGTGCCAGCAGCACCGGACTAGCGGGACACCACGAGCAGTACTTC
CDR3 protein: CASSTGLAGHHEQYF
clone size: -
D gene: TRBD2
J gene: TRBJ2-7
V gene: TRBV6-4

CDR3 DNA: TGTGCCAGCAGCTTAAATAGGGCAGCTAGGCGTAGGGAGCTGTTTTTT
CDR3 protein: CASSLNRAARRRELFF
clone size: -
D gene: -
J gene: TRBJ2-2
V gene: TRBV7-8

CDR3 DNA: TGCGCCAGCAGCGACCCCGGAGGAGGGGCGGCTAATGAAAAACTGTTTTTT
CDR3 protein: CASSDPGGGAANEKLFF
clone size: -
D gene: -
J gene: TRBJ1-4
V gene: TRBV5-1

CDR3 DNA: TGTGCCAGCAGTTCAGGGTCCTTCGGGTCCTACGAGCAGTACTTC
CDR3 protein: CASSSGSFGSYEQYF
clone size: once
D gene: -
J gene: TRBJ2-7
V gene: TRBV6-5

CDR3 DNA: TGTGCCAGCAGTTCCCTCCAAGCCGGCTACACCTTC
CDR3 protein: CASSSLQAGYTF
clone size: -
D gene: -
J gene: TRBJ1-2
V gene: TRBV28

CDR3 DNA: TGTGCCAGCAGCCAGTGGGCGAATTCACCCCTCCACTTT
CDR3 protein: CASSQWANSPLHF
clone size: once
D gene: -
J gene: TRBJ1-6
V gene: TRBV5-6

CDR3 DNA: TGCACCAGCAGCCACCCCCCCCGACAGGGTAGTGACTATGGCTACACCTTC
CDR3 protein: CTSSHPPRQGSDYGYTF
clone size: -
D gene: -
J gene: TRBJ1-2
V gene: TRBV1

CDR3 DNA: TGTGCCAGCAGCTTAGGACAGGCGGGCTATGGCTACACCTTC
CDR3 protein: CASSLGQAGYGYTF
clone size: -
D gene: -
J gene: TRBJ1-2
V gene: TRBV7-6

CDR3 DNA: TGCGCCAGCAGCTTGCTGGGGGCAGTCGGAAATGAAAAACTGTTTTTT
CDR3 protein: CASSLLGAVGNEKLFF
clone size: once
D gene: -
J gene: TRBJ1-4
V gene: TRBV5-1

CDR3 DNA: TGTGCCAGCAGGGGGGCAGCTATGAACACTGAAGCTTTCTTT
CDR3 protein: CASRGAAMNTEAFF
clone size: -
D gene: -
J gene: TRBJ1-1
V gene: TRBV28

CDR3 DNA: TGTGCCAGCAGTTTAGGGGGGGCAGGGTATGGCTACACCTTC
CDR3 protein: CASSLGGAGYGYTF
clone size: once
D gene: -
J gene: TRBJ1-2
V gene: TRBV28

CDR3 DNA: TGCGCCAGCAGCCCCCCGCCGCGCACAGATACGCAGTATTTT
CDR3 protein: CASSPPPRTDTQYF
clone size: -
D gene: -
J gene: TRBJ2-3
V gene: TRBV5-1

CDR3 DNA: TGTGCCAGCAGTTACTCCTCGGAGGGGGCAGATCAGCCCCAGCATTTT
CDR3 protein: CASSYSSEGADQPQHF
clone size: -
D gene: TRBD1
J gene: TRBJ1-5
V gene: TRBV6-5

CDR3 DNA: TGCAGCGGGGACGCCCAAGGCTACACCTTC
CDR3 protein: CSGDAQGYTF
clone size: -
D gene: -
J gene: TRBJ1-2
V gene: TRBV29-1

CDR3 DNA: TGTGCCATCAAAGGTCAGGCGGGAGACGAGACCCAGTACTTC
CDR3 protein: CAIKGQAGDETQYF
clone size: -
D gene: TRBD2
J gene: TRBJ2-5
V gene: TRBV10-3